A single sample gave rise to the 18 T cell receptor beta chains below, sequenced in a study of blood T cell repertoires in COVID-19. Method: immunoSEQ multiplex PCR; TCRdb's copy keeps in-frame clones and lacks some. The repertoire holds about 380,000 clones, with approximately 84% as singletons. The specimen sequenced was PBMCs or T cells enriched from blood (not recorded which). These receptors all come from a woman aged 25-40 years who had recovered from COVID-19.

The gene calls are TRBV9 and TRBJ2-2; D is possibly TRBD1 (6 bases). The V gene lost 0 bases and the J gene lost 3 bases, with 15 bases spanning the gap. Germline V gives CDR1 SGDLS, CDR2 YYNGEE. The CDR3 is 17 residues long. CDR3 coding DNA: TGTGCCAGCAGCGTAGGAGGGGGTTTTGTGGACACCGGGGAGCTGTTTTTT. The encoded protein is CASSVGGGFVDTGELFF.

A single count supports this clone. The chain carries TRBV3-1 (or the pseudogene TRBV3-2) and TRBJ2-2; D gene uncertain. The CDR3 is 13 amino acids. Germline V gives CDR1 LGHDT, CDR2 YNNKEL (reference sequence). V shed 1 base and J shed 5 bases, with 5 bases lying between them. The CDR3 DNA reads TGTGCCAGCAGCCAAGTAGTTACCGGGGAGCTGTTTTTT. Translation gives CASSQVVTGELFF.

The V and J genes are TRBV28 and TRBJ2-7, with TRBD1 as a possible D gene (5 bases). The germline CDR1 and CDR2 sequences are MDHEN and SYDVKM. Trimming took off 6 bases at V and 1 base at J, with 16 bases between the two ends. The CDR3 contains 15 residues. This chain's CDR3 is CASSLGPGQSYEQYF. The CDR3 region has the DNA TGTGCCAGCAGCCTGGGGCCAGGGCAATCCTACGAGCAGTACTTC.

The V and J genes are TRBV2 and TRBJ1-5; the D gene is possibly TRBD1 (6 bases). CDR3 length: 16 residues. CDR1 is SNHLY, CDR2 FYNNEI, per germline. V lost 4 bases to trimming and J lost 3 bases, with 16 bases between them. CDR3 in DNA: TGTGCCAGCAGTGTGGACAGCCAGGTAAACAATCAGCCCCAGCATTTT. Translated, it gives CASSVDSQVNNQPQHF.

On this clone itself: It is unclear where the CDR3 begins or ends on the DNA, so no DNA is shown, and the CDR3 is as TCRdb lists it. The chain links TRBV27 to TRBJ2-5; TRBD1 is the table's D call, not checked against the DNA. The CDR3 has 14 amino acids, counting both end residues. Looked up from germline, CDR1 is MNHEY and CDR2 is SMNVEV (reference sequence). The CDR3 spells CASSSSTGVETQYF.

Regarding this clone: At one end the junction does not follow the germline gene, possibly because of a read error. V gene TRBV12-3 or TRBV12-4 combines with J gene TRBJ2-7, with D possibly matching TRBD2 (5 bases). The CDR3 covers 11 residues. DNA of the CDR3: TGTGCCAGCAGTTTTGGGAGACACCCGAACTTC. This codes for CASSFGRHPNF.

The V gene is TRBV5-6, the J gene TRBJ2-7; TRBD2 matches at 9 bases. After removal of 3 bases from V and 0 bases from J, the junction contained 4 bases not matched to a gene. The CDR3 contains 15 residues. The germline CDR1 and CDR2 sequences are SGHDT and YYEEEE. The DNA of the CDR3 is TGTGCCAGCAGCTGGCGGGAGGGCCTCTCCTACGAGCAGTACTTC. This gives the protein CASSWREGLSYEQYF.

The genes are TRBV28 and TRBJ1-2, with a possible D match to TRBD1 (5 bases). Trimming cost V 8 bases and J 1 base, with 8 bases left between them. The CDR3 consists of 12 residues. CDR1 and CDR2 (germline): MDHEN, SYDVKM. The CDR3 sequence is CASGGGNYGYTF. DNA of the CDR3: TGTGCCAGCGGGGGGGGTAACTATGGCTACACCTTC.

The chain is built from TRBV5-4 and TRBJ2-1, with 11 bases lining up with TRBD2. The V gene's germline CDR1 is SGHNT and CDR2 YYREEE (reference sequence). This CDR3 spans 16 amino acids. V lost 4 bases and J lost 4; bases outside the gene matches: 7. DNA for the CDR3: TGTGCCAGCAGCCCAACCGGGACTAGCGGTTACAATGAGCAGTTCTTC. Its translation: CASSPTGTSGYNEQFF.

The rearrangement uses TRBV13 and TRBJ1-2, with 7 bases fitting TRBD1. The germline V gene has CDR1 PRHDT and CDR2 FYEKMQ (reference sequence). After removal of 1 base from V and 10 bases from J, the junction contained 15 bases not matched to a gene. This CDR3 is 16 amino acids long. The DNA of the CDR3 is TGTGCCAGCAGCTTAGCCCCACAGGGGCCCCGTGTAAACTACACCTTC. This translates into CASSLAPQGPRVNYTF.

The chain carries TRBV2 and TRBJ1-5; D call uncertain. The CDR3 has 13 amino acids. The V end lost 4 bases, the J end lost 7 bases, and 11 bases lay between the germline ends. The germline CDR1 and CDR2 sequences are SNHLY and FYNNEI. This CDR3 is CASSARIEQPQHF. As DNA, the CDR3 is TGTGCCAGCAGTGCCAGGATTGAACAGCCCCAGCATTTT. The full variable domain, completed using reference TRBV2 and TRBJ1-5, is EPEVTQTPSHQVTQMGQEVILRCVPISNHLYFYWYRQILGQKVEFLVSFYNNEISEKSEIFDDQFSVERPDGSNFTLKIRSTKLEDSAMYFCASSARIEQPQHFGDGTRLSIL.

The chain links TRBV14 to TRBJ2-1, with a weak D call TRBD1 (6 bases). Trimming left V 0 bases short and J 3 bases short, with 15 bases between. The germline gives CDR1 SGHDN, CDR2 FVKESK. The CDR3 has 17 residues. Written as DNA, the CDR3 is TGTGCCAGCAGCCAAGATCCCCGACAGGTCGGCTACAATGAGCAGTTCTTC. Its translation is CASSQDPRQVGYNEQFF.

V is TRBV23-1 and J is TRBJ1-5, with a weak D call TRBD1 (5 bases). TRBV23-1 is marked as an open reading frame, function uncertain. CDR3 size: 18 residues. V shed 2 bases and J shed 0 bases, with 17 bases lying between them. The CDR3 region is CASSQAGQSGNSNQPQHF. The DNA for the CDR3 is TGCGCCAGCAGTCAAGCGGGGCAATCCGGTAATAGCAATCAGCCCCAGCATTTT.

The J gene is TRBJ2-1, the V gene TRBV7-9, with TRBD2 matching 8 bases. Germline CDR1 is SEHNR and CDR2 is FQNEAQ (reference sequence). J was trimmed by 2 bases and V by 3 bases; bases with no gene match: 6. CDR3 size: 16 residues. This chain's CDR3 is CASSFISGSTYNEQFF. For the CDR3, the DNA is TGTGCCAGCAGCTTTATCAGCGGGAGTACCTACAATGAGCAGTTCTTC.

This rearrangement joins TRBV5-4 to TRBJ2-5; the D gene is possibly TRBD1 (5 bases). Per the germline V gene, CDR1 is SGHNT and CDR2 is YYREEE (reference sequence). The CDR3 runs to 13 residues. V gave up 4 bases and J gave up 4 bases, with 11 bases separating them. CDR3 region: CASSPQGRETQYF. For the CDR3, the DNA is TGTGCCAGCAGCCCCCAGGGAAGAGAGACCCAGTACTTC.

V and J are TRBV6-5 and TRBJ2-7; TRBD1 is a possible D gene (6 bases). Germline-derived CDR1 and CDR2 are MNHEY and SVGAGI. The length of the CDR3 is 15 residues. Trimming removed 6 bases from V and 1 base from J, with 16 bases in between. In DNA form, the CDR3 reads TGTGCCAGCAGAACCGCCAGGGGTGGTTCCTACGAGCAGTACTTC. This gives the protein CASRTARGGSYEQYF.

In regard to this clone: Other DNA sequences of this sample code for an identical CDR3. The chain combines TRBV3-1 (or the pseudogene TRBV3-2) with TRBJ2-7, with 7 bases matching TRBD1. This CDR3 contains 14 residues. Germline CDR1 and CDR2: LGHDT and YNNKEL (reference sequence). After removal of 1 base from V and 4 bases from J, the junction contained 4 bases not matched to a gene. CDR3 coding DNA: TGTGCCAGCAGCCAAGGGACAGGAATTTACGAGCAGTACTTC. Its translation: CASSQGTGIYEQYF.

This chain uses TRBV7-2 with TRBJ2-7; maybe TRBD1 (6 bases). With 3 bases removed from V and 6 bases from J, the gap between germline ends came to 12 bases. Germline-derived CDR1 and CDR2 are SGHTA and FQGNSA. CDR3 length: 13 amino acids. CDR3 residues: CASSFIWTAEQYF. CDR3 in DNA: TGTGCCAGCAGCTTCATTTGGACAGCCGAGCAGTACTTC. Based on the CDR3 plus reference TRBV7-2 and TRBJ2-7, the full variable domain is GAGVSQSPSNKVTEKGKDVELRCDPISGHTALYWYRQSLGQGLEFLIYFQGNSAPDKSGLPSDRFSAERTGGSVSTLTIQRTQQEDSAVYLCASSFIWTAEQYFGPGTRLTVT.